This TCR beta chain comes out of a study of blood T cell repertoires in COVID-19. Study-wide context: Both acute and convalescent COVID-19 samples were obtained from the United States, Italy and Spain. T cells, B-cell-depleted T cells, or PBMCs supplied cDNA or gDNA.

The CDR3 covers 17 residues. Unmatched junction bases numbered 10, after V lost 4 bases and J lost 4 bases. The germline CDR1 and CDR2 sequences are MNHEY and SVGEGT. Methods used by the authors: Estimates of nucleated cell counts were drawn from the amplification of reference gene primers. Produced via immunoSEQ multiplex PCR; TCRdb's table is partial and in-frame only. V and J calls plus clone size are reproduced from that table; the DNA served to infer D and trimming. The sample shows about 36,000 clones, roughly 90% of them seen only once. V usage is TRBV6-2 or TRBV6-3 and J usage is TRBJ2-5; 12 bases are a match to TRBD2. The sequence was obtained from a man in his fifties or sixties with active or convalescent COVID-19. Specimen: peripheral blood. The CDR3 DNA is TGTGCCAGCAGTTCCACCGAGACTAGCGGGAGACCAGAGACCCAGTACTTC. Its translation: CASSSTETSGRPETQYF.